The source of this TCR beta chain is a study of Graves' ophthalmopathy and Graves' hyperthyroidism. Study at large: Pretreatment peripheral blood was obtained at initial diagnosis. Overall study findings and caveats: The model's prediction of ophthalmopathy progression had 70.59% sensitivity and roughly 72% specificity. Most thyroid clonotypes expanded beyond 0.001 frequency were also found in blood.

Germline V gene lookup returns CDR1 SEHNR and CDR2 FQNEAQ (reference sequence). V shed 6 bases and J shed 3 bases, with 11 bases lying between them. The CDR3 covers 14 residues. With regard to this clonotype: The antigen is unknown.

Beta-chain TCR CDR3 regions were amplified from RNA transcripts. First-round RT-PCR used HTBI primers; second-round multiplex PCR followed. One entry per CDR3 protein results from TCRdb running MiXCR on the multiplex PCR reads. The sample records roughly 700,000 distinct CDR3 sequences, 40% being singletons. The study excluded patients with other autoimmune diseases, uncontrolled infections, pregnancy or lactation. This TCR derives from an adult man with Graves' ophthalmopathy. The sequencing sample was made of peripheral blood. The rearrangement links TRBV7-9 to TRBJ2-2; D gene unclear. CDR3 amino acids: CASRHGRHTGELFF. The DNA for the CDR3 is TGTGCCAGCAGACACGGACGTCACACCGGGGAGCTGTTTTTT.